The 11 T cell receptor beta chains presented below share a single source sample, sequenced in a study of identical twins. TCRdb reprocessed the 5' RACE reads via MiXCR and lists one record per CDR3 protein. The sample lists 310,000 or so distinct CDR3 sequences, 8% to 9.5% occurring once. The data also belong to a second study, concerning yellow fever vaccine responses in identical twins.

Sequenced material: CD8+ T cells sorted from blood. The source is a woman younger than 35 in good health.

There are a few counts of this clonotype. At one of its ends the junction is not consistent with the germline gene, which may arise from a read error. The rearrangement links TRBV15 to TRBJ1-6; no definite D call. This CDR3 contains 15 residues. Germline loops: CDR1 LNHNV, CDR2 YYDKDF (reference sequence). CDR3 DNA sequence: TGTGCCACCAGCGGAGAGAGGTCACTGGGTTCACCCCTCCACTTT. It specifies CATSGERSLGSPLHF.

This clonotype was seen a few times. The V gene is TRBV7-2, the J gene TRBJ1-5; 8 bases are shared with TRBD1. CDR1 is SGHTA, CDR2 FQGNSA, per germline. The CDR3 extends over 16 amino acids. Trimming removed 1 base from V and 5 bases from J; junction bases left unmatched: 7. CDR3 bases: TGTGCCAGCAGCTTAGAACCCAGGGGGCAATATCAGCCCCAGCATTTT. Protein: CASSLEPRGQYQPQHF.

This clonotype was counted between two and nine times. This chain links TRBV28 with TRBJ2-7, with a weak D call TRBD2 (6 bases). The germline V gene encodes CDR1 MDHEN and CDR2 SYDVKM. V was trimmed by 3 bases and J by 5 bases, leaving 11 bases between them. There are 13 residues in the CDR3. The chain's CDR3 is CASSFRRGNEQYF. DNA of the CDR3: TGTGCCAGCAGTTTTAGGAGGGGAAACGAGCAGTACTTC.

This clonotype was seen a handful of times. The chain links TRBV9 to TRBJ1-6; 9 bases are shared with TRBD1. V shed 4 bases, J shed 9 bases, and the junction held 11 bases outside the gene matches. Germline lookup yields CDR1 SGDLS and CDR2 YYNGEE. This CDR3 is built from 16 residues. The CDR3 DNA is TGTGCCAGCAGCTCAAATATTGGACAGGGGAGTTCACCCCTCCACTTT. It codes for CASSSNIGQGSSPLHF.

This clonotype has more than one count but fewer than ten. The V and J genes are TRBV3-1 and TRBJ2-3; the match to TRBD2 covers 8 bases. Germline loops: CDR1 LGHDT, CDR2 YNNKEL (reference sequence). V trimming: 3 bases; J trimming: 2 bases; junction bases outside the gene matches: 4. CDR3 size: 15 residues. DNA for the CDR3: TGTGCCAGCAGCCAGGGAGCGGGGGCCACAGATACGCAGTATTTT. It encodes CASSQGAGATDTQYF.

This clonotype has just a few counts. The chain couples TRBV27 to TRBJ2-1; D is undetermined. Germline CDR1 reads MNHEY; CDR2 reads SMNVEV (reference sequence). This CDR3 is 12 amino acids long. V was clipped by 3 bases and J by 6 bases, with 6 bases between them. This CDR3 is CASSFSPNEQFF. The CDR3 DNA sequence: TGTGCCAGCAGTTTCTCGCCCAATGAGCAGTTCTTC.

The chain couples TRBV7-2 to TRBJ2-2, with TRBD2 matching over 7 bases. The CDR3 runs 13 residues. The V gene end was trimmed by 8 bases and the J gene end by 6 bases; junction bases not matched to a gene: 6. Germline V gene data show CDR1 as SGHTA and CDR2 as FQGNSA. The CDR3 DNA sequence: TGTGCCAGCGGGGGGGGAGGAGCCGGGGAGCTGTTTTTT. It codes for CASGGGGAGELFF.

The table lists this clonotype with many counts. This chain joins TRBV4-3 and TRBJ2-1, with unresolved D. The CDR3 extends over 15 amino acids. Germline CDR1 LGHNA, CDR2 YSLEER. With 0 bases removed from V and 3 bases from J, the gap between germline ends came to 9 bases. The CDR3 is CASSQDSGGYNEQFF. The CDR3 DNA is TGCGCCAGCAGCCAAGATTCTGGCGGCTACAATGAGCAGTTCTTC.

This clonotype was recorded a few times. The V gene is TRBV12-3 or TRBV12-4, the J gene TRBJ2-7; 12 bases are a match to TRBD2. The CDR3 length is 18 residues. J gave up 2 bases and V 4 bases, and 12 bases lay outside the gene matches. The CDR3 bases are TGTGCCAGCAGTTGGACTAGCGGGGTCCACCTGGGGGCCTACGAGCAGTACTTC. Protein sequence: CASSWTSGVHLGAYEQYF.

This clonotype was counted at least ten times. The chain joins TRBV7-2 to TRBJ2-7, with 9 bases lining up with TRBD2. J was trimmed by 2 bases and V by 5 bases; bases with no gene match: 13. Germline V gene data show CDR1 as SGHTA and CDR2 as FQGNSA. The CDR3 consists of 17 residues. CDR3 DNA: TGTGCCAGCAGCCGCCAGCGAGCGGGGGGTTTACCCTACGAGCAGTACTTC. Its protein product is CASSRQRAGGLPYEQYF.

This clonotype was observed at least ten times. This chain links TRBV5-1 with TRBJ1-1; weak D call: TRBD1 (6 bases). The germline V gene has CDR1 SGHRS and CDR2 YFSETQ. This CDR3 is 15 amino acids long. V gave up 4 bases and J gave up 1 base, with 14 bases separating them. In DNA form, the CDR3 reads TGCGCCAGCAGCGAAAAACAGGGCGCGAACACTGAAGCTTTCTTT. It is translated as CASSEKQGANTEAFF.